This is a list of T cell receptor beta chains from one sample in a study of CD8 T cells in Susac syndrome. One entry per CDR3 protein results from TCRdb running MiXCR on the immunoSEQ multiplex PCR reads. Here the sample spans about 70,000 distinct CDR3 sequences, roughly 95% being singletons. Material: CD4+ T cells from PBMCs. These receptors were obtained from a human donor with multiple sclerosis. Each CDR3 is given with its conserved first and last residue. Fields, in order: J gene, clone size, V gene, D gene, CDR3 DNA, CDR3 protein. The D gene is left open where the match is weak. A clone size is listed for some rows: how often the clone was seen (once, few, many), or a class if it is expanded.

TRBJ2-5 NA TRBV7-8 NA TGTGCCAGCAGCTTAGGGGCCCCTGGATCTTCGAGCCAAGAGACCCAGTACTTC CASSLGAPGSSSQETQYF
TRBJ2-7 once TRBV24-1 TRBD1 TGTGCCACCTCGGGACAGGGGTACGAGCAGTACTTC CATSGQGYEQYF
TRBJ2-5 NA TRBV5-1 NA TGCGCCAGCAGCTTTACAGAGACCCAGTACTTC CASSFTETQYF
TRBJ1-1 NA TRBV12-3/TRBV12-4 TRBD1 TGTGCCAGCAGTTTAATGACAGGGGGCACTGAAGCTTTCTTT CASSLMTGGTEAFF
TRBJ2-7 NA TRBV7-9 NA TGTGCCAGCAGCTTCGGGCAGGCTGGAGAGCAGTACTTC CASSFGQAGEQYF
TRBJ2-1 once TRBV3-1 TRBD1 TGTGCCAGCAGAAATTCAGGGGGCGCATCCGTCAAAAAGGGGCAGTTCTTC CASRNSGGASVKKGQFF
TRBJ2-1 NA TRBV29-1 TRBD1 TGCAGCGTTGAAGAAGGACAGGGGAAATCCTACAATGAGCAGTTCTTC CSVEEGQGKSYNEQFF
TRBJ2-7 NA TRBV6-6 TRBD2 TGTGCCAGCAGTTGGGGCGTGCGGGGGGACGGGCAGTACTTC CASSWGVRGDGQYF
TRBJ1-6 NA TRBV30 TRBD1 TGTGCCTGGCAATTCGACAGGGCGCATAATTCACCCCTCCACTTT CAWQFDRAHNSPLHF
TRBJ2-4 NA TRBV28 NA TGTGCCAGCAGTTTACCAGGAAAGGGGTCCGGGGGCATTCAGTACTTC CASSLPGKGSGGIQYF
TRBJ1-1 NA TRBV2 TRBD1 TGTGCCAGCAGCAACAGGGGATCGGGGAGCACTGAAGCTTTCTTT CASSNRGSGSTEAFF
TRBJ2-7 NA TRBV11-3 NA TGTGCCAGCAGCGACCCGACGGGGTCCGGGGAGCAGTACTTC CASSDPTGSGEQYF
TRBJ2-7 few TRBV29-1 NA TGCAGCGCGAAGCAAGGGGCCTACGAGCAGTACTTC CSAKQGAYEQYF
TRBJ1-5 NA TRBV6-2/TRBV6-3 NA TGTGCCAGCGGGGATCGCAATCAGCCCCAGCATTTT CASGDRNQPQHF
TRBJ2-7 NA TRBV7-2 TRBD2 TGTGCCAGCAGCCCATCTAGCGGATCCCCCTACGAGCAGTACTTC CASSPSSGSPYEQYF
TRBJ2-5 NA TRBV5-6 TRBD2 TGTGCCAGCACCGGGACTAGCGGGCTCGTGGGCCAGTACTTC CASTGTSGLVGQYF
TRBJ1-2 NA TRBV20-1 NA TGCAGTACTCCCCGCGGCTATGGCTACACCTTC CSTPRGYGYTF
TRBJ2-2 NA TRBV25-1 NA TGTGCCAGCAGTAATGAGGGCCCCGGGGAGCTGTTTTTT CASSNEGPGELFF
TRBJ2-2 NA TRBV7-8 NA TGTGCCAGCAGCAACCCGGGACTGAGGGACACCGGGGAGCTGTTTTTT CASSNPGLRDTGELFF
TRBJ2-1 NA TRBV18 NA TGTGCCAGCTCACCCCTAACCCTCGGACACAACAATGAGCAGTTCTTC CASSPLTLGHNNEQFF
TRBJ1-1 once TRBV13 NA TGTGCCAGCAGCGGACGGACGTCAGGGGTGGATACTGAAGCTTTCTTT CASSGRTSGVDTEAFF
TRBJ1-1 few TRBV12-3/TRBV12-4 NA TGTGCCAGCAGTTTGCGGGAGAACACTGAAGCTTTCTTT CASSLRENTEAFF
TRBJ1-1 NA TRBV12-3/TRBV12-4 NA TGTGCCAGCAGTTTCGTGGCAGCCACTGAAGCTTTCTTT CASSFVAATEAFF
TRBJ1-6 NA TRBV7-2 NA TGTGCCAGCAGCCCCCACGGCGGGGCGGAGGGATCACCCCTCCACTTT CASSPHGGAEGSPLHF
TRBJ2-5 NA TRBV20-1 NA TGCAGTGCCCACGGTGGAATGGAGACCCAGTACTTC CSAHGGMETQYF
TRBJ1-1 NA TRBV18 NA TGTGCCAGCTCACGCGCCGGGAGGAACACTGAAGCTTTCTTT CASSRAGRNTEAFF
TRBJ1-2 NA TRBV7-7 NA TGTGCTAGCAGCAAACCCGAGGGTGGCTACACCTTC CASSKPEGGYTF
TRBJ2-5 NA TRBV3-1 NA TGTGCCAGCAGCCAAGAAGTAGGCAGGGCCGGGAAGACCCAGTACTTC CASSQEVGRAGKTQYF
TRBJ1-5 NA TRBV28 NA TGTGCCAGCGTCACCCAGGGACTGTCGAAGCCCCAGCATTTT CASVTQGLSKPQHF
TRBJ2-2 NA TRBV3-1 TRBD2 TGTGCCAGCAGCTTCAGTCTAGCGGGGGTTCTTACCGGGGAGCTGTTTTTT CASSFSLAGVLTGELFF
TRBJ1-5 NA TRBV6-5 NA TGTGCCAGCAGTTCGTCGATGAATCAGCCCCAGCATTTT CASSSSMNQPQHF
TRBJ1-1 once TRBV5-1 NA TGCGCCAGCAGCCCTGGAGGCTACATGAACACTGAAGCTTTCTTT CASSPGGYMNTEAFF
TRBJ2-5 NA TRBV19 NA TGTGCCAGTAGCCCTCGGAACAGACTGATTGAGACCCAGTACTTC CASSPRNRLIETQYF
TRBJ1-2 NA TRBV2 NA TGTGCCAGCAGTGAGCGGTTGCTTAACTATGGCTACACCTTC CASSERLLNYGYTF
TRBJ1-2 once TRBV12-3/TRBV12-4 NA TGTGCCAGCAGTTTAGGACGGAATGGCTACACCTTC CASSLGRNGYTF
TRBJ2-3 NA TRBV6-6 NA TGTGCCAGCAGCACGGGGGGCAGCACAGATACGCAGTATTTT CASSTGGSTDTQYF
TRBJ2-7 NA TRBV11-2 NA TGTGCCAGCAGCTCCCCGAGATTGGGATCATACGAGCAGTACTTC CASSSPRLGSYEQYF
TRBJ2-7 NA TRBV29-1 NA TGCAGCGTCGGTTTATCAGGGGATGACGAGCAGTACTTC CSVGLSGDDEQYF
TRBJ1-1 NA TRBV20-1 TRBD1 TGCAGTGCCCGCGCCCAGGGCGCAGGGGGCACTGAAGTTTTCTTT CSARAQGAGGTEVFF
TRBJ2-3 NA TRBV29-1 TRBD2 TGCAGCGGTACGACTAGCGGGGGGCCCACAGATACGCAGTATTTT CSGTTSGGPTDTQYF
TRBJ2-7 few TRBV29-1 NA TGCAGCGTTGGGGCGGGACACCTATACGAGCAGTACTTC CSVGAGHLYEQYF
TRBJ2-1 NA TRBV5-4 TRBD1 TGTGCCAGCAGCCCGGGGACAGAATTCAATGAGCAGTTCTTC CASSPGTEFNEQFF
TRBJ1-1 NA TRBV3-1 NA TGTGCCAGCAGTAACAAGGGAGGACAGCACACTGAAGCTTTCTTT CASSNKGGQHTEAFF
TRBJ1-2 NA TRBV29-1 NA TGCAGCGTTGGCCCCCGGGCCTCCCGGCGTGGCTACACCTTC CSVGPRASRRGYTF
TRBJ2-1 NA TRBV7-2 NA TGTGCCAGCAGCATAAGGGGGTACTCCTACAATGAGCAGTTCTTC CASSIRGYSYNEQFF
TRBJ2-5 NA TRBV9 TRBD1 TGTGCCAGCAGCGACAGGGGCCAAGAGACCCAGTACTTC CASSDRGQETQYF
TRBJ2-3 NA TRBV4-1 NA TGCGCCAGCAGCCTCGTGGGGGCCGGGACAGATACGCAGTATTTT CASSLVGAGTDTQYF
TRBJ1-1 NA TRBV2 NA TGTGCCAGCAGTGATCTCGGGACTGAAGCTTTCTTT CASSDLGTEAFF
TRBJ2-7 NA TRBV4-3 NA TGCGCCAGCAGCCGGGGTCGAACAGGCTCCTACGAGCAGTACTTC CASSRGRTGSYEQYF
TRBJ2-3 NA TRBV6-2/TRBV6-3 NA TGTGCCAGCAGTCCCTATCCCGAAAATACGCAGTATTTT CASSPYPENTQYF
TRBJ2-7 NA TRBV20-1 TRBD1 TGCAGTGCCCTAGTTCGGCAGGGGGCTCACGAGCAGTACTTC CSALVRQGAHEQYF
TRBJ1-6 once TRBV20-1 NA TGCAGTGCTAAGGGGGTCAATAATTCACCCCTCCACTTT CSAKGVNNSPLHF
TRBJ2-5 NA TRBV20-1 TRBD2 TGCAGTGCTAGACTAGCGGGGCGCCAAGAGACCCAGTACTTC CSARLAGRQETQYF
TRBJ2-1 NA TRBV19 TRBD1 TGTGCCAGTATGGGGACAGACAGCCTTAGCTCCTACAATGAGCAGTTCTTC CASMGTDSLSSYNEQFF
TRBJ1-1 NA TRBV7-8 NA TGTGCCACCGGCGGACTTCTACTGAACACTGAAGCTTTCTTT CATGGLLLNTEAFF
TRBJ2-5 NA TRBV9 NA TGTGCCAGCAGCCCCCTTACGGGAGAGACCCAGTACTTC CASSPLTGETQYF
TRBJ1-6 NA TRBV6-6 NA TGTGCCAGCAGTTACGGAAATTCACCCCTCCACTTT CASSYGNSPLHF